This T cell receptor (beta chain) was retrieved from a study of CD8 T cells in Susac syndrome. An input of about 0.45 to 1 ug of RNA was subjected to reverse transcription using random hexamers. TCRdb called the immunoSEQ multiplex PCR reads again in MiXCR, with one record for every CDR3 protein. The sample holds 95,000 to 150,000 distinct CDR3 sequences, about 95% seen once. This CDR3 is 13 amino acids long. The V gene lost 0 bases and the J gene lost 3 bases, with 6 bases spanning the gap. Germline V lookup: CDR1 DFQATT, CDR2 SNEGSKA (reference sequence). This receptor was taken from a human donor with Susac syndrome. This chain connects TRBV20-1 to TRBJ2-1; perhaps TRBD2 as D (6 bases). The sequencing input was CD8+ T cells from PBMCs. The CDR3 loop reads CSARERGYNEQFF. The CDR3, as DNA: TGCAGTGCTAGAGAGCGGGGCTACAATGAGCAGTTCTTC.